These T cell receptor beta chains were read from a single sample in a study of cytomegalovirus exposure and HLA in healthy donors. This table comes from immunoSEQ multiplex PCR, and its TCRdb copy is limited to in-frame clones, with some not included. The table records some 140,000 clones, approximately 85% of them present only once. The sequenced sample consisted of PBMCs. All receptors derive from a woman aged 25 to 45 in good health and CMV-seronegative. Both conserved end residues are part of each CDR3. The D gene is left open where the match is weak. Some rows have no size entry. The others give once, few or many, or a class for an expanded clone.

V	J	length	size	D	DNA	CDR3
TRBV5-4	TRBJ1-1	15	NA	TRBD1	TGTGCCAGCAGCTCAGCACCGACAGGGTACGCTGAAGCTTTCTTT	CASSSAPTGYAEAFF
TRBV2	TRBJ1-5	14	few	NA	TGTGCCAGCAGTGAAGAACAGGGCAATCAGCCCCAGCATTTT	CASSEEQGNQPQHF
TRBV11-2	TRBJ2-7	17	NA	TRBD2	TGTGCCAGCAGCTTATCCCTAGCGGGGAGGTTGGGCTACGAGCAGTACTTC	CASSLSLAGRLGYEQYF
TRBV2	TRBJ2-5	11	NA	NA	TGTGCCAGCAGTGCCGAGGGCACCCAGTACTTC	CASSAEGTQYF
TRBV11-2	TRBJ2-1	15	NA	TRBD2	TGTGCCAGCAGTCCGACTAGCGGGGGCAACAATGAGCAGTTCTTC	CASSPTSGGNNEQFF
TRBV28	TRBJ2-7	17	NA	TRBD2	TGTGCCAGCAGCCATCCACTTAGCGGGGGGGCCACCTACGAGCAGTACTTC	CASSHPLSGGATYEQYF
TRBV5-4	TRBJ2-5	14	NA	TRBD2	TGTGCCAGCAGCCGCGAGTGGGGGGGAGAGACCCAGTACTTC	CASSREWGGETQYF
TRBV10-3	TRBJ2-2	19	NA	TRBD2	TGTGCCATCAGCCCCACTAGCGGGGGGACACCGACGAACACCGGGGAGCTGTTTTTT	CAISPTSGGTPTNTGELFF
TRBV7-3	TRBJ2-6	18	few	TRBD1	TGTGCCAGCAGCTCCCGTCCGACAGGGGGATCCGGGGCCAACGTCCTGACTTTC	CASSSRPTGGSGANVLTF
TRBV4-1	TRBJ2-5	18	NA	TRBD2	TGCGCCAGCAGCCAAGATTCTGTTTTAGCGGGGAATCTGAAGACCCAGTACTTC	CASSQDSVLAGNLKTQYF
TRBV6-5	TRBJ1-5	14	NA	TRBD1	TGTGCCAGCAGTTCGGGACAGCTCAATCAGCCCCAGCATTTT	CASSSGQLNQPQHF
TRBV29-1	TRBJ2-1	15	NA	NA	TGCAGCGTTGATCGTCGAGGGGGCTCCTACAATGAGCAGTTCTTC	CSVDRRGGSYNEQFF
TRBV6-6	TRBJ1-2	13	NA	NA	TGTGCCAGCAGTCGGGGGGCCCCCTATGGCTACACCTTC	CASSRGAPYGYTF
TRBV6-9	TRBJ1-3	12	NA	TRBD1	TGTGCCAGCAGGGACAGGGGAAACACCATATATTTT	CASRDRGNTIYF
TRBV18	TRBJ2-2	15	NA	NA	TGTGCCAGCTCAGGGCCGGGGGACGGCACCGGGGAGCTGTTTTTT	CASSGPGDGTGELFF
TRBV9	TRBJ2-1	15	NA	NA	TGTGCCAGCAGCGTGGACAGACTATCCTACAATGAGCAGTTCTTC	CASSVDRLSYNEQFF
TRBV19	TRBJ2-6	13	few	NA	TGTGCCAGTAAGACAGCTGGGGCCAACGTCCTGACTTTC	CASKTAGANVLTF
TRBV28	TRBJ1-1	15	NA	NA	TGTGCCAGCAGTTTAGGAGACAGCTTAGGCACTGAAGCTTTCTTT	CASSLGDSLGTEAFF
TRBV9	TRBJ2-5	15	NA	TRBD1	TGTGCCAGCAGCCCCTCGGGACAGGGGACCGAGACCCAGTACTTC	CASSPSGQGTETQYF
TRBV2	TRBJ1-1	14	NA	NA	TGTGCCAGCAGTGTATTGGCCGCGAACACTGAAGCTTTCTTT	CASSVLAANTEAFF
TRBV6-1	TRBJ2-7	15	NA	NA	TGTGCCAGCAGTGACCCGCTAGCGAACTCCTACGAGCAGTACTTC	CASSDPLANSYEQYF
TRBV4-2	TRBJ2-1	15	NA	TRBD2	TGTGCCAGCGGGAGGAGCAGCGGGGGGGCGGATGAGCAGTTCTTC	CASGRSSGGADEQFF
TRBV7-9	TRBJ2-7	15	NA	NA	TGTGCCAGCAGCCCCCCGGGCAGGGAAGTCTACGAGCAGTACTTC	CASSPPGREVYEQYF
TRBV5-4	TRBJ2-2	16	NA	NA	TGTGCCAGCAGCTTGGTCCGGGGAGCGAACACCGGGGAGCTGTTTTTT	CASSLVRGANTGELFF
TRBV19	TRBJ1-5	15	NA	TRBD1	TGTGCCAGTAGAGACAGGGTGTTTACCAATCAGCCCCAGCATTTT	CASRDRVFTNQPQHF
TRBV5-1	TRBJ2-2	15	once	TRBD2	TGCGCCAGCAGCTTGGCGATAGCGGGGAACGGGGAGCTGTTTTTT	CASSLAIAGNGELFF
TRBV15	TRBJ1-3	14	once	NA	TGTGCCACCAGCAGAGATGGTGGGCGGGAGACCATATATTTT	CATSRDGGRETIYF
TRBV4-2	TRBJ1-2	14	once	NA	TGTGCCAGCAGCCAAGAAGGGGAATTATATGGCTACACCTTC	CASSQEGELYGYTF
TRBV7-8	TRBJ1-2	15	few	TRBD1	TGTGCCAGCAGCTTCGGGACAGGGGTAGGCTATGGCTACACCTTC	CASSFGTGVGYGYTF
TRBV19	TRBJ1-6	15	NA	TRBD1	TGTGCCAGTAGTATGACCGGGACAGGGTATTCACCCCTCCACTTT	CASSMTGTGYSPLHF
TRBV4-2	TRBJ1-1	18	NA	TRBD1	TGTGCCAGCAGCCGAAGTTCTGGACAGGGGGCGAGTGGGACTGAAGCTTTCTTT	CASSRSSGQGASGTEAFF
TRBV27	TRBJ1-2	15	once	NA	TGTGCCAGCAGTTTTCTTCAGGGGAGAGACTATGGCTACACCTTC	CASSFLQGRDYGYTF
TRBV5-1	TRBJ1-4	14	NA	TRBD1	TGCGCCAGCAGCTTGGGGACAGGGGTTGAAAAACTGTTTTTT	CASSLGTGVEKLFF
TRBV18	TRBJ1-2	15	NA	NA	TGTGCCAGCTCACCGAGGGTCGGGTCAGAGTATGGCTACACCTTC	CASSPRVGSEYGYTF
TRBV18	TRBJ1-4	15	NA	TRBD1	TGTGCCAGCTCACCTCCGGGACAGCCTAATGAAAAACTGTTTTTT	CASSPPGQPNEKLFF
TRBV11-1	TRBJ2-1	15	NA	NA	TGTGCCAGCAGCTTAGTCGGAGGGAAAGGGAATGAGCAGTTCTTC	CASSLVGGKGNEQFF
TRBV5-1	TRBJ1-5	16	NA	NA	TGCGCCAGCAGCCCTCCCAACCCGGAGAGCAATCAGCCCCAGCATTTT	CASSPPNPESNQPQHF
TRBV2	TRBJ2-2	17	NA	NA	TGTGCCAGCAGTCCCCGGGGCGGGGCATGGACCACCGGGGAGCTGTTTTTT	CASSPRGGAWTTGELFF
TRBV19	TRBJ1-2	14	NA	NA	TGTGCCAGTAGTCTGGGGGCATCTAACTATGGCTACACCTTC	CASSLGASNYGYTF
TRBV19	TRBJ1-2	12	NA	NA	TGTGCCACCGCACGAGGGATCGACGGCTACACCTTC	CATARGIDGYTF
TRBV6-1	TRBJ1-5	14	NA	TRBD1	TGTGCCAGCAGCGGGACAGGGGGTTATCAGCCCCAGCATTTT	CASSGTGGYQPQHF
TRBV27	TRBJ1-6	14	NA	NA	TGTGCCAGCAGAATACAGGGTCTGGGTTCACCCCTCCACTTT	CASRIQGLGSPLHF
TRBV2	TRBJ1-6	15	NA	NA	TGTGCCAGCAGACCGCTGCTCGGGGGGCTTTCACCCCTCCACTTT	CASRPLLGGLSPLHF
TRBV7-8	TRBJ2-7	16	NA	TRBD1	TGTGCCAGCAGCTTAATGGGCCGGGACAGCTCCTACGAGCAGTACTTC	CASSLMGRDSSYEQYF
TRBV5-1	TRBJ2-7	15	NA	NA	TGCGCCAGCAGCTTGGCCGTCGGGTTTTTCTACGAGCAGTACTTC	CASSLAVGFFYEQYF
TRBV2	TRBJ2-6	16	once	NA	TGTGCCAGCAGTAGGGGACAAAGCTCTGGGGCCAACGTCCTGACTTTC	CASSRGQSSGANVLTF
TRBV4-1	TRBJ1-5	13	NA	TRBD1	TGCGCCAGCAGCCGAGCAGGAGGGGGCTTTCAGCATTTT	CASSRAGGGFQHF
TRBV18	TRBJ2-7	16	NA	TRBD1	TGTGCCAGCTCACCACCGGTTCTTAAGACAGGGGGTGAGCAGTACTTC	CASSPPVLKTGGEQYF
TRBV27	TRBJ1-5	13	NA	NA	TGTGCCAGCAGCCCTGGAGGAAATCAGCCCCAGCATTTT	CASSPGGNQPQHF
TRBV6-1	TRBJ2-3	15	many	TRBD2	TGTGCCAGCACGTTACTAGCGGGGGGCACAGATACGCAGTATTTT	CASTLLAGGTDTQYF
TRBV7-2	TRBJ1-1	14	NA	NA	TGTGCCAGCAGCTTAGTGCGGGTAGAGGCTGAAGCTTTCTTT	CASSLVRVEAEAFF
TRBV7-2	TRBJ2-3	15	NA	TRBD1	TGTGCCAGCAGCTTGGACAGGGGGAACACAGATACGCAGTATTTT	CASSLDRGNTDTQYF
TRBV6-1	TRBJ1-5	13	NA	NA	TGTGCCAGCAGTGAGCCAGGAAATCAGCCCCAGCATTTT	CASSEPGNQPQHF
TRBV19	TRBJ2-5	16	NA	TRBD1	TGTGCCAGTAGTTACAGGGGGGATCACGTAGCGGAGACCCAGTACTTC	CASSYRGDHVAETQYF